Listed below are T cell receptor beta chains from one sample, sequenced in a study of PD-L1 blockade in urothelial cancer. Some clones are missing from TCRdb's copy, which holds only in-frame ones; the method was immunoSEQ multiplex PCR. The sample records more than 90,000 clones, roughly 83% being singletons. The specimen comprised PBMCs, sampled around atezolizumab (anti-PD-L1) treatment. The receptors were sampled from a man in his 70s with urothelial cancer. Both conserved end residues are part of each CDR3. D genes are given only for firm matches. The size of a clone is reported for some rows only, either as once, few or many, or as a class for expanded clones.

D gene,clone size,J gene,V gene,CDR3 DNA,CDR3 protein
TRBD1,.,TRBJ1-3,TRBV19,TGTGCCAGTAGTATCCGGACAGGGCCTGGAAACACCATATATTTT,CASSIRTGPGNTIYF
TRBD1,.,TRBJ2-7,TRBV5-1,TGCGCCAGCAGCTTAACCGGGACAGGGAACTACGAGCAGTACTTC,CASSLTGTGNYEQYF
.,.,TRBJ2-7,TRBV4-1,TGCGCCAGCAGCCAAGAGGCCAGGGCCTACGAGCAGTACTTC,CASSQEARAYEQYF
.,.,TRBJ1-2,TRBV6-1,TGTGCCAGCAGGGGTACCGGGACAAACTATGGCTACACCTTC,CASRGTGTNYGYTF
.,.,TRBJ2-5,TRBV5-4,TGTGCCAGCAGTAGGACGGGACAAGAGACCCAGTACTTC,CASSRTGQETQYF
TRBD1,.,TRBJ1-6,TRBV7-6,TGTGCCAGCAGCGACGGGACAGGGGGATCACCCCTCCACTTT,CASSDGTGGSPLHF
.,.,TRBJ1-1,TRBV27,TGTGCCAGCAGTCTACAGTCGGCCACTGAAGCTTTCTTT,CASSLQSATEAFF
.,few,TRBJ1-2,TRBV18,TGTGCCAGCTCACCACCGGGGCTGAGCTATGGCTACACCTTC,CASSPPGLSYGYTF
.,.,TRBJ2-7,TRBV2,TGTGCCAGCAGTGAACAGGCTCTAGCCGACGAGCAGTACTTC,CASSEQALADEQYF
.,.,TRBJ2-5,TRBV5-1,TGCGCCAGCACCCAGGGGTTTCGAGAGACCCAGTACTTC,CASTQGFRETQYF
.,.,TRBJ2-3,TRBV10-3,TGTGCCATCAGGGCAGCAGATACGCAGTATTTT,CAIRAADTQYF
.,few,TRBJ1-4,TRBV18,TGTGCCAGCTCACCACCCGGAGCGGGAACTAATGAAAAACTGTTTTTT,CASSPPGAGTNEKLFF
TRBD2,.,TRBJ2-1,TRBV6-5,TGTGCCAGCAGTTACGCTAGCGGTTACAATGAGCAGTTCTTC,CASSYASGYNEQFF
TRBD1,.,TRBJ1-3,TRBV6-1,TGTGCCAGCAGTCATGGGACAGGGAGCGGAAACACCATATATTTT,CASSHGTGSGNTIYF
.,few,TRBJ1-5,TRBV7-2,TGTGCCAGCAGCCTAGTCGACAGATACAATCAGCCCCAGCATTTT,CASSLVDRYNQPQHF
.,.,TRBJ2-3,TRBV6-6,TGTGCCAGCAGGGGCAGAACGGGCACAGATACGCAGTATTTT,CASRGRTGTDTQYF